This entry lists 30 T cell receptor beta chains sequenced from one sample in a study of cytomegalovirus exposure and HLA in healthy donors. The PCR was carried out with 60 Vbeta primers and 13 Jbeta primers. Repertoires were generated with immunoSEQ multiplex PCR, while TCRdb's copy carries only in-frame clones and drops some. This table holds about 180,000 clones, roughly 80% found once. The material sequenced was PBMCs. These receptors all stem from a woman aged 18-29 years in good health and CMV-seropositive.

This chain links TRBV7-7 with TRBJ2-1; tentative D call: TRBD2 (5 bases). In germline, CDR1 is SSHAT, CDR2 FNYEAQ (reference sequence). Trimming removed 5 bases from V and 10 bases from J, with 18 bases in between. The CDR3 has 14 amino acids. CDR3 DNA sequence: TGTGCCAGCAGCCCCGACGAGGGCCCCGGGGAGCAGTTCTTC. Translating gives CASSPDEGPGEQFF.

V gene TRBV10-3 combines with J gene TRBJ1-1, with TRBD1 identical over 7 bases. J was trimmed by 3 bases and V by 2 bases; bases with no gene match: 6. Germline values: CDR1 ENHRY, CDR2 SYGVKD. The CDR3 is 15 residues long. The CDR3 region is CAISEARQGDTEAFF. CDR3 nucleotide sequence: TGTGCCATCAGTGAGGCCAGACAGGGCGACACTGAAGCTTTCTTT.

This clone turned up a few times. The chain recombines TRBV5-4 with TRBJ2-3, with 7 bases lining up with TRBD2. This CDR3 contains 15 residues. Germline CDR1 is SGHNT and CDR2 is YYREEE (reference sequence). Trimming took 0 bases from V and 2 from J; bases not matched to a gene: 3. The CDR3 DNA sequence: TGTGCCAGCAGCTTGGGGGGAGGGGACACAGATACGCAGTATTTT. Residues: CASSLGGGDTDTQYF.

This clone was recorded once. The chain couples TRBV5-6 to TRBJ1-1; D is possibly TRBD1 (5 bases). CDR1 is SGHDT and CDR2 is YYEEEE in the germline V gene. The CDR3 covers 12 residues. V lost 0 bases and J lost 10, with 10 bases in between. CDR3 sequence (DNA): TGTGCCAGCAGCTTGGAGGGGTTTCGAGCTTTCTTT. Translated, it gives CASSLEGFRAFF.

The rearrangement uses TRBV28 and TRBJ1-5, with a possible D match to TRBD1 (5 bases). This CDR3 is 14 amino acids long. Trimming took off 3 bases at V and 3 bases at J, with 9 bases between the two ends. Germline V gene sequence: CDR1 MDHEN, CDR2 SYDVKM. DNA for the CDR3: TGTGCCAGCAGTTTGGGGGGGAACAATCAGCCCCAGCATTTT. Translation gives CASSLGGNNQPQHF.

In its sample, this clone was seen a few times. Here the CDR3 DNA reads TGTGCCAGCAGGCACAGCGCCACAGGGGCCTACGAGCAGTACTTC. This translates into CASRHSATGAYEQYF. This rearrangement joins TRBV6-5 to TRBJ2-7, with 7 positions matching TRBD1. Germline CDR1 and CDR2: MNHEY and SVGAGI. The CDR3 runs to 15 residues. Trimming cost V 6 bases and J 2 bases; bases outside gene matches: 10.

V usage is TRBV5-5 and J usage is TRBJ1-2, with D hard to call. The V gene lost 4 bases and the J gene lost 4 bases, with 14 bases spanning the gap. CDR3 length equals 14 residues. Germline V gives CDR1 SGHKS, CDR2 YYEKEE (reference sequence). In DNA form, the CDR3 reads TGTGCCAGCAGCCCTTTACGGGATAGCTATGGCTACACCTTC. Its translation: CASSPLRDSYGYTF.

The V gene is TRBV20-1, the J gene TRBJ2-1, with TRBD2 matching over 8 bases. The J segment lost 15 bases and the V segment lost 3 bases, leaving 7 bases of the junction unmatched. The CDR3 is 11 amino acids. The V gene's germline CDR1 is DFQATT and CDR2 SNEGSKA (reference sequence). CDR3: CSASGGGFPFF. CDR3 DNA: TGCAGTGCTAGCGGGGGGGGGTTTCCGTTCTTC.

The CDR3, as DNA: TGCGCCAGTCGGAGCTCAACGGGAACCTACAATGAGCAGTTCTTC. Residues: CASRSSTGTYNEQFF. The chain joins TRBV5-1 to TRBJ2-1, with a weak D call TRBD2 (5 bases). Germline assignment: CDR1 SGHRS and CDR2 YFSETQ. The CDR3 is made up of 15 amino acids. Trimming shortened V by 8 bases and J by 2 bases, and 17 bases separated the two germline ends.

The CDR3 protein is CASSSGGPREQYF. CDR3 DNA: TGTGCCAGCAGTTCGGGGGGCCCACGCGAGCAGTACTTC. The genes are TRBV27 and TRBJ2-5; weak D call: TRBD2 (7 bases). The end of the DNA is better explained by TRBJ2-7, so the J call may be wrong. Per germline, CDR1 MNHEY and CDR2 SMNVEV (reference sequence). CDR3 length: 13 residues.

The chain employs TRBV5-1 and TRBJ2-2; 7 positions match TRBD1. The germline CDR1 and CDR2 sequences are SGHRS and YFSETQ. The ends lost 4 bases at V and 15 bases at J; junction bases unmatched: 18. There are 15 residues in the CDR3. The CDR3 DNA reads as TGCGCCAGCAGCCCCGGACATGGCCTACAGGGGAGAGTGTTTTTT. This translates into CASSPGHGLQGRVFF.

The chain employs TRBV27 and TRBJ2-4, with a weak D call TRBD1 (5 bases). Germline CDR1 reads MNHEY; CDR2 reads SMNVEV (reference sequence). Trimming removed 6 bases from V and 12 bases from J, with 21 bases in between. The CDR3 is 14 residues long. The CDR3 nucleotides read TGTGCCAGCAGCCCCGGTTCAGGGCGAGGCAGTCAGTACTTC. This translates into CASSPGSGRGSQYF.

V and J are TRBV29-1 and TRBJ2-7; TRBD2 agrees at 7 bases. The CDR3 spans 14 residues. The ends lost 4 bases at V and 2 bases at J; junction bases unmatched: 8. The germline V gene has CDR1 SQVTM and CDR2 ANQGSEA. CDR3 in amino acids: CSVVPSGRAYEQYF. DNA of the CDR3: TGCAGCGTTGTTCCTAGCGGAAGGGCCTACGAGCAGTACTTC.

A remark on this clone: A read error may account for a junction end that differs from germline. This chain links TRBV7-8 with TRBJ2-5; 14 nucleotides align to TRBD2. CDR1 and CDR2 (germline): SGHVS, FQNEAQ. This CDR3 is built from 16 residues. In DNA form, the CDR3 reads TGTGCCAGCAGTTTAGGACTAGCGGGGGGCCAAGAGACCCAGTACTTC. Its protein is CASSLGLAGGQETQYF.

The chain carries TRBV19 and TRBJ2-5; a weak D match, TRBD2 (6 bases). Germline V gives CDR1 LNHDA, CDR2 SQIVND (reference sequence). V was trimmed by 7 bases and J by 0 bases, leaving 12 bases between them. The CDR3 sequence is 14 residues long. CDR3 residues: CASMGEDYQETQYF. The CDR3 DNA reads TGTGCCAGTATGGGGGAGGATTACCAAGAGACCCAGTACTTC.

The J gene is TRBJ2-1, the V gene TRBV5-4, with 11 bases aligning to TRBD2. Germline V gene lookup returns CDR1 SGHNT and CDR2 YYREEE (reference sequence). V gave up 4 bases and J gave up 2 bases; unmatched junction bases: 2. CDR3 length equals 15 residues. The DNA for the CDR3 is TGTGCCAGCAGCCGTAGCGGGGGGGCCTACAATGAGCAGTTCTTC. It codes for CASSRSGGAYNEQFF.

This chain links TRBV11-2 with TRBJ2-7; TRBD1 matches 7 bases. This CDR3 is 14 amino acids long. V was clipped by 3 bases and J by 2 bases; unmatched bases: 4. Germline values: CDR1 SGHAT, CDR2 FQNNGV. CDR3 in amino acids: CASSFDREPYEQYF. DNA for the CDR3: TGTGCCAGCAGCTTTGACAGGGAGCCCTACGAGCAGTACTTC.

The chain couples TRBV9 to TRBJ2-2, with D perhaps TRBD1 (6 bases). Looked up from germline, CDR1 is SGDLS and CDR2 is YYNGEE. The V end lost 4 bases, the J end lost 5 bases, and 21 bases lay between the germline ends. The CDR3 spans 17 residues. The CDR3: CASSILGQPSRTGELFF. In nucleotides, the CDR3 is TGTGCCAGCAGCATACTCGGACAGCCCTCAAGGACCGGGGAGCTGTTTTTT.

The chain has TRBV4-1 and TRBJ2-1; no firm D call. The V gene's germline CDR1 is MGHRA and CDR2 YSYEKL. This CDR3 comprises 14 residues. Trimming stripped 0 bases from V and 10 bases from J, with 13 bases between. Here the CDR3 reads CASSQDLSGSEQFF. Written as DNA, the CDR3 is TGCGCCAGCAGCCAAGATCTCTCAGGCAGCGAGCAGTTCTTC.

This clone was picked up one time. This chain joins TRBV14 and TRBJ1-6; D not resolved. Germline CDR1 is SGHDN and CDR2 is FVKESK. Deletions cut 4 bases from V and 7 bases from J, with 8 bases between. This CDR3 has 13 residues. The CDR3 coding sequence is TGTGCCAGCAGCCTGGACTCGAATTCACCCCTCCACTTT. As protein: CASSLDSNSPLHF.

The V and J genes are TRBV7-9 and TRBJ2-2, with a weak D call TRBD2 (5 bases). V lost 2 bases and J 6 bases, leaving 10 bases between the germline ends. This CDR3 region has 14 residues. The germline V gene has CDR1 SEHNR and CDR2 FQNEAQ (reference sequence). CDR3 in DNA: TGTGCCAGCAGCTTACTAGCAGCCCCCGGGGAGCTGTTTTTT. Its protein is CASSLLAAPGELFF. The full variable domain, with the rest looked up from reference TRBV7-9 and TRBJ2-2, is DTGVSQNPRHKITKRGQNVTFRCDPISEHNRLYWYRQTLGQGPEFLTYFQNEAQLEKSRLLSDRFSAERPKGSFSTLEIQRTEQGDSAMYLCASSLLAAPGELFFGEGSRLTVL.

This clone was seen only once. The chain couples TRBV28 to TRBJ1-5; TRBD1 matches at 10 bases. V shed 6 bases and J 0 bases; nucleotides not matched to a gene: 8. The CDR3 is 17 amino acids. The germline gives CDR1 MDHEN, CDR2 SYDVKM. The chain's CDR3 is CASSLGTGAHSNQPQHF. The CDR3, as DNA: TGTGCCAGCAGCCTCGGGACAGGGGCCCATAGCAATCAGCCCCAGCATTTT.

The V gene is TRBV11-1, the J gene TRBJ2-5; possible D gene TRBD2, 6 bases. V was trimmed by 2 bases and J by 5 bases, leaving 15 bases between them. Looked up from germline, CDR1 is SGHAT and CDR2 is FQDESV (reference sequence). The CDR3 runs 15 residues. The CDR3 reads CASSLRRRVPETQYF. CDR3 bases: TGTGCCAGCAGCTTAAGGCGGAGGGTTCCGGAGACCCAGTACTTC. Filled out from reference TRBV11-1 and TRBJ2-5, the complete variable domain reads EAEVAQSPRYKITEKSQAVAFWCDPISGHATLYWYRQILGQGPELLVQFQDESVVDDSQLPKDRFSAERLKGVDSTLKIQPAELGDSAMYLCASSLRRRVPETQYFGPGTRLLVL.

The chain links TRBV5-1 to TRBJ1-1, with 7 bases lining up with TRBD1. CDR1 and CDR2 from the germline V gene are SGHRS and YFSETQ. The CDR3 extends over 14 amino acids. Trimming removed 0 bases from V and 4 bases from J; junction bases left unmatched: 3. The CDR3 DNA reads as TGCGCCAGCAGCTTGGCTACAGGGGCCACTGAAGCTTTCTTT. As protein: CASSLATGATEAFF.

V gene TRBV7-8 combines with J gene TRBJ2-5, with a tentative D call TRBD2 (6 bases). This CDR3 comprises 14 residues. Trimming left V 5 bases short and J 2 bases short, with 12 bases between. The germline CDR1 and CDR2 sequences are SGHVS and FQNEAQ. CDR3 sequence (DNA): TGTGCCAGCAGCGGGTGGGGGGATCAAGAGACCCAGTACTTC. Protein product: CASSGWGDQETQYF.

This chain connects TRBV28 to TRBJ2-3, with a tentative D call TRBD2 (7 bases). Trimming cost V 7 bases and J 2 bases, with 19 bases left between them. The germline V gene has CDR1 MDHEN and CDR2 SYDVKM. CDR3 length: 16 amino acids. The CDR3 protein is CASTNRGGGITDTQYF. The CDR3 nucleotides are TGTGCCAGCACCAATAGAGGCGGGGGCATCACAGATACGCAGTATTTT.

This rearrangement joins TRBV19 to TRBJ2-7, with D unresolved. The germline V and J ends were trimmed by 5 bases and 4 bases, with 9 bases remaining between them. The length of the CDR3 is 12 residues. The V gene's germline CDR1 is LNHDA and CDR2 SQIVND (reference sequence). The CDR3 sequence is CASSGSPYEQYF. As DNA, the CDR3 is TGTGCCAGTAGTGGCAGTCCGTACGAGCAGTACTTC.

This chain uses TRBV6-1 with TRBJ1-1; 7 nucleotides align to TRBD1. The CDR3 totals 18 residues. Germline CDR1 reads MNHNS; CDR2 reads SASEGT. J gave up 0 bases and V 0 bases, and 10 bases lay outside the gene matches. The CDR3 nucleotides read TGTGCCAGCAGTGAAGCGCTAGGGACAGCCCTGATGAACACTGAAGCTTTCTTT. Translating it yields CASSEALGTALMNTEAFF.

Points on this clone: One junction end does not reproduce the germline sequence, and a read error may be involved. The chain employs TRBV4-3 and TRBJ1-5; 8 bases align to TRBD1. Germline assignment: CDR1 LGHNA and CDR2 YSLEER. This CDR3 contains 16 residues. DNA of the CDR3: TGCGCCAGCAGCCAAGATACAGGGACAGGAGATCAGTCCCAGCATTTT. This translates into CASSQDTGTGDQSQHF.

V usage is TRBV7-2 and J usage is TRBJ1-1; D ambiguous. Trimming removed 1 base from V and 5 bases from J, with 11 bases in between. This CDR3 has 14 residues. CDR1 and CDR2 (germline): SGHTA, FQGNSA. CDR3 bases: TGTGCCAGCAGCTTAGGACACCCGGGGACTGAAGCTTTCTTT. Translating gives CASSLGHPGTEAFF.